The following is a TCR beta chain sequence with its context. Its antigen is not yet known. No much larger clone exists at a distance of one base, and base qualities are not known. According to the germline V gene, CDR1 reads MDHEN and CDR2 reads SYDVKM. V loses 4 bases of germline sequence and J loses 1 base, and the interval between the two ends is 25 bases. The cysteine opens and the phenylalanine closes a CDR3 of 19 amino acids. Only the CDR3 part of the read is kept: 57 bases, read in frame from the first base. This record belongs to a study of shared clonotypes between healthy human individuals (dated by TCRdb to about 2020). General notes on the study: A couple of women and a few men aged 18 to 49 years were included in the cohort. For each donor, three plates each were used for CD4 naive and CD4 memory, two plates were used for CD8 naive, and one plate was used for CD8 memory. Blood TCR repertoires of about 5 healthy adults were deeply sequenced to estimate repertoire size and the extent of clonotype sharing between individuals. Libraries were prepared and TCR repertoires were sequenced by different laboratories using diverse techniques, in order to increase sequencing depth and limit assay-specific biases. Per donor, leukapheresis produced somewhere between about 0.94 and 8.9 billion PBMCs.

Using the deep immunoSEQ assay, multiplex PCR amplified TCR CDR3 regions from genomic DNA. Extracted genomic DNA from each cell subset was distributed evenly across all wells of several immunoSEQ 96-well plates, and each plate was treated as a replicate. For sorted subsets, each replicate PCR was loaded with approximately 190 ng genomic DNA, equivalent to approximately 27,000 T cell genomes. Purified libraries were measured with a Qubit 3.0 fluorometer, size-checked on a Bioanalyzer 2100, and measured again with the KAPA Library Quantification kit. A separate single-read 150-cycle Illumina NextSeq 550 flow cell was used to sequence each immunoSEQ 96-well plate. Under the source paper's analysis protocol: The immunoSEQ output contained only junctional sequences without quality scores, so filtering could not match that applied to full-length reads. Sequences were annotated with PyIR, a Python wrapper for IgBLAST v1.9, and V/J genes and CDR3 were assigned using IMGT germline references. Reads were removed for weak V/J assignments (E-value above 1e-6), missing CDR3, stop codons, out-of-frame junctions, or ambiguous translated residues. V3J clonotypes were defined by identical inferred V gene, J gene, and CDR3 amino acid sequence. The percentage overlap between two repertoires was calculated by dividing the number of shared unique clonotypes by the size of the smaller repertoire. Richness of each repertoire was evaluated using RTK rarefaction, the Chao1 estimator, and Recon v2.1 estimates of unobserved clonotypes. OLGA was used to compute generation probabilities for all TCRbeta clonotypes that the gDNA method yielded from several donors. Sourced from immuneACCESS, this table was stored by TCRdb with only in-frame sequences that have V and J called. A share of the clones is absent; for the studies checked, an unresolved V gene accounts for under half, and the remainder has no known explanation. V and J calls and clone size are given by that table; D and trimming were obtained from the DNA. For this sample there are roughly 2.2 million clones; just under 95% appear just once. The ten largest make up 0.37% of the sample.

Overall results and qualifications from the work: Only blood was sampled, and tissue TCR repertoires likely differ from those in blood. Compared with non-shared clonotypes, the clonotypes found in all four sorted-subset donors had higher generation probabilities. Naive subsets generally had larger estimated clonotype richness than memory subsets did. Across four donors, approximately 5% of naive CD4, roughly 3.4% of naive CD8, 2% to 2.5% of memory CD4, and 0.4% to 0.45% of memory CD8 clonotypes were shared. Incomplete sequencing was indicated by rarefaction of sorted-subset datasets, despite the large sequencing depth. Based on pairwise subsampling, the degree of clonotype sharing among donors was expected to be affected by sequencing depth. Because the study included a small number of donors, the genetic and exposure-history diversity represented was limited.

The donors were healthy, HIV-negative adults with no recently reported acute infections or vaccinations. Every donor was a Caucasian adult living in Nashville, Tennessee, USA. CD4+ T cells were enriched by magnetic negative selection, after which naive cells were positively selected on CD45RA and the negative fraction was taken as the memory subset. Blood was collected by leukapheresis, and PBMCs were isolated by Ficoll-Histopaque density gradient centrifugation and then cryopreserved in liquid nitrogen vapor phase. Purity and quantity of every magnetically sorted T cell population were checked by analytical flow cytometry. From each sorted fraction, genomic DNA was isolated and quantified by UV absorbance on a Nanodrop 2000c.

The V and J segments used are TRBV28 and TRBJ1-2, with no reliable assignment of the D segment. This TCR came from a man aged 18 to 29 in good health. Some clones in this sample may be carry-over from other donors' samples. The sample consisted of naive CD4+ T cells from PBMCs. The intended sense of this specimen's cell subset or site label: CD45RA+ positively selected. Here the CDR3 is given as CASSSPRTARPGDNYGYTF. The DNA sequence is TGTGCCAGCAGTTCCCCGAGGACCGCCCGACCCGGTGATAACTATGGCTACACCTTC.